The present T cell receptor beta chain was sequenced within a study of T cell clones after liver transplantation. Trimming at V came to 6 bases and at J to 3 bases, leaving 8 bases not matched to a gene. CDR3 length: 14 amino acids. Germline CDR1 LNHDA, CDR2 SQIVND (reference sequence). The assay was immunoSEQ multiplex PCR, and TCRdb's table has in-frame clones only and misses some. In the table there are roughly 100,000 clones, roughly four fifths of which are singletons. The origin of this receptor is a human donor who received a liver transplant. This chain links TRBV19 with TRBJ2-7; 7 positions match TRBD1. The sequenced sample was CD4+ T cells from blood, obtained before liver transplant. The CDR3 nucleotides are TGTGCCAGTAGCTACAGGGGTAACGGCTACGAGCAGTACTTC. Translated, it gives CASSYRGNGYEQYF.